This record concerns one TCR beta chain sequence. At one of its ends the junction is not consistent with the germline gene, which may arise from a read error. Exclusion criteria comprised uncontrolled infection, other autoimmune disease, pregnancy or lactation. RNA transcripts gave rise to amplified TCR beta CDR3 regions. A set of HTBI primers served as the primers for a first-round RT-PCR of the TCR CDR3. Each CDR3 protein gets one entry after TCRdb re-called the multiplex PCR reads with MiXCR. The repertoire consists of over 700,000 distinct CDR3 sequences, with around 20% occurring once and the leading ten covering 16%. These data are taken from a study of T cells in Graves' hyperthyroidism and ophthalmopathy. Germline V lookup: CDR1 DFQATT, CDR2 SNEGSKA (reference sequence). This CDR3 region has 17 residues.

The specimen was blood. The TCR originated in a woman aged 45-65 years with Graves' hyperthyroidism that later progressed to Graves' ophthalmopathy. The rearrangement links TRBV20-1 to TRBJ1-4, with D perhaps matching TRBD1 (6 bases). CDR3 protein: CSARDLGMGGPNENLFF. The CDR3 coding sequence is TGCAGTGCTAGAGATCTCGGTATGGGGGGCCCTAATGAAAACCTGTTTTTT.